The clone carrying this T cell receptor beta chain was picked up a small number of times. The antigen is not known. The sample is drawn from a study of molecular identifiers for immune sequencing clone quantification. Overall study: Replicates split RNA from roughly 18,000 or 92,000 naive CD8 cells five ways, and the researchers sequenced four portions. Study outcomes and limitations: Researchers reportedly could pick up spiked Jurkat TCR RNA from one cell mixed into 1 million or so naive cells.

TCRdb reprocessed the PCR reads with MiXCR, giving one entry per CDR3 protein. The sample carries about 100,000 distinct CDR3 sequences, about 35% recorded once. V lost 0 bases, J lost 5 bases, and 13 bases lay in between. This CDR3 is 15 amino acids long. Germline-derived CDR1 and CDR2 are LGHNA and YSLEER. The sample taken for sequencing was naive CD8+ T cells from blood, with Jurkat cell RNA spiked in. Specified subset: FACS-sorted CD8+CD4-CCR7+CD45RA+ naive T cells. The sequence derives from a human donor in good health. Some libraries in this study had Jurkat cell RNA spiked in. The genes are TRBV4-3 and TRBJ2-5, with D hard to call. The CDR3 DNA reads TGCGCCAGCAGCCAAGATTGGACCCCATATGAGACCCAGTACTTC. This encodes CASSQDWTPYETQYF.